The 22 T cell receptor beta chains below come from one sample, sequenced in a study of blood T cells in healthy people across ages. For the second PCR, which ran for about 7 to 12 cycles, a sample-barcoded 5' primer and a J-beta primer mix were used. TCRdb itself ran the 5' RACE reads through MiXCR, one entry per CDR3 protein. The sample shows about 780,000 distinct CDR3 sequences, about 46% of them seen only once. Sequencing was done on a sample of blood. The receptors derive from a man older than 75 in good health.

This clonotype was observed a handful of times. The rearrangement links TRBV12-3 or TRBV12-4 to TRBJ2-2; 13 nucleotides match TRBD2. The CDR3 spans 15 residues. Trimming at V came to 6 bases and at J to 6 bases, leaving 4 bases not matched to a gene. The CDR3 spells CASSVLAGGPGELFF. DNA of the CDR3: TGTGCCAGCAGCGTACTAGCGGGAGGGCCCGGGGAGCTGTTTTTT.

This clonotype was counted only a few times. The gene calls are TRBV12-3 or TRBV12-4 and TRBJ2-5; 12 bases map to TRBD2. There are 17 residues in the CDR3. The V gene end was trimmed by 6 bases and the J gene end by 5 bases; junction bases not matched to a gene: 13. The CDR3 bases are TGTGCCAGCAGCCTTGGACTAGCGGGAATACCTGGGGAGACCCAGTACTTC. It translates to CASSLGLAGIPGETQYF.

This clonotype was observed a few times. The chain uses TRBV5-1 and TRBJ2-1; 11 bases are shared with TRBD2. This CDR3 comprises 13 residues. Germline trimming cut 3 bases from V and 7 bases from J; bases unmatched to any gene: 0. The germline V gene encodes CDR1 SGHRS and CDR2 YFSETQ. CDR3 loop: CASSSSGRNEQFF. CDR3 sequence (DNA): TGCGCCAGCAGCTCTAGCGGGAGGAATGAGCAGTTCTTC.

Written as DNA, the CDR3 is TGTGCCATCAGTGCCGGAGAATCGCCGACGAATGAGCAGTTCTTC. It yields the protein CAISAGESPTNEQFF. This rearrangement joins TRBV10-3 to TRBJ2-1; D gene uncertain. Germline lookup yields CDR1 ENHRY and CDR2 SYGVKD. CDR3 length: 15 amino acids. V was cut by 4 bases and J by 7 bases, with 17 bases left in between.

The J gene is TRBJ1-1, the V gene TRBV11-2; D gene ambiguous. Trimming took off 1 base at V and 10 bases at J, with 19 bases between the two ends. The CDR3 is made up of 15 amino acids. Germline values: CDR1 SGHAT, CDR2 FQNNGV. The CDR3 region is CASSLGIKTPVGAFF. The CDR3 nucleotides are TGTGCCAGCAGCTTAGGCATCAAGACCCCCGTGGGAGCTTTCTTT. Looking up the rest from reference TRBV11-2 and TRBJ1-1 gives the full variable domain: EAGVAQSPRYKIIEKRQSVAFWCNPISGHATLYWYQQILGQGPKLLIQFQNNGVVDDSQLPKDRFSAERLKGVDSTLKIQPAKLEDSAVYLCASSLGIKTPVGAFFGQGTRLTVV.

This clonotype was seen many times. The chain carries TRBV10-3 and TRBJ2-3; 9 positions match TRBD2. Germline CDR1 is ENHRY and CDR2 is SYGVKD. The CDR3 sequence is 16 residues long. The junction had 4 bases not matched to a gene; V was cut back by 3 bases and J by 0 bases. The CDR3, as DNA: TGTGCCATCAGTGATAGCGGGAGAACTAGCACAGATACGCAGTATTTT. Encoded protein: CAISDSGRTSTDTQYF.

V gene TRBV24-1 combines with J gene TRBJ1-4; 7 nucleotides agree with TRBD1. Germline V gene lookup returns CDR1 KGHDR and CDR2 SFDVKD. Losses at the gene ends were 7 bases for V and 4 bases for J; bases not matched to a gene: 5. The CDR3 loop spans 14 amino acids. The CDR3 nucleotides read TGTGCCACCAGCGAGGGGACAGTTAATGAAAAACTGTTTTTT. Encoded protein: CATSEGTVNEKLFF.

The chain employs TRBV5-5 and TRBJ2-1; D may be TRBD2 (6 bases). The CDR3 length is 14 residues. The V gene's germline CDR1 is SGHKS and CDR2 YYEKEE (reference sequence). Trimming took 4 bases from V and 5 from J, leaving 13 bases between them. As DNA, the CDR3 is TGTGCCAGCAGCGACTTAGGAGGGGACAATGAGCAGTTCTTC. It codes for CASSDLGGDNEQFF.

The chain employs TRBV7-2 and TRBJ2-6; D not certain. The germline CDR1 and CDR2 sequences are SGHTA and FQGNSA. The length of the CDR3 is 17 residues. V gave up 1 base and J gave up 0 bases, with 10 bases separating them. The CDR3 sequence is CASSLVQVTSGANVLTF. The CDR3 DNA reads TGTGCCAGCAGCTTAGTGCAGGTCACCTCTGGGGCCAACGTCCTGACTTTC. The complete variable domain, with remaining parts taken from reference TRBV7-2 and TRBJ2-6, reads GAGVSQSPSNKVTEKGKDVELRCDPISGHTALYWYRQSLGQGLEFLIYFQGNSAPDKSGLPSDRFSAERTGGSVSTLTIQRTQQEDSAVYLCASSLVQVTSGANVLTFGAGSRLTVL.

The chain recombines TRBV12-3 or TRBV12-4 with TRBJ2-7; D is unresolved. There are 13 residues in the CDR3. V lost 2 bases, J lost 2 bases, and 7 bases lay in between. The CDR3 DNA reads as TGTGCCAGCAGTTTAATAGATACCTACGAGCAGTACTTC. Protein product: CASSLIDTYEQYF.

This clonotype was counted at least ten times. V is TRBV5-1 and J is TRBJ1-5; D call uncertain. Trimming stripped 3 bases from V and 7 bases from J, with 17 bases between. CDR1 and CDR2 (germline): SGHRS, YFSETQ. There are 15 residues in the CDR3. The CDR3 spells CASSYLGGSEQPQHF. The CDR3 bases are TGCGCCAGCAGCTACCTGGGCGGCTCAGAGCAGCCCCAGCATTTT.

This clonotype has a handful of counts. J is TRBJ1-2 and V is TRBV20-1; D remains ambiguous. V was pared by 0 bases and J by 4 bases, with 9 bases between. The CDR3 length is 13 residues. Germline V lookup: CDR1 DFQATT, CDR2 SNEGSKA (reference sequence). The CDR3, as DNA: TGCAGTGCTAGAGATTACAGAGTCTATGGCTACACCTTC. The encoded protein is CSARDYRVYGYTF.

J is TRBJ2-4 and V is TRBV6-5, with TRBD1 matching 10 bases. The DNA end is a closer match to TRBJ2-7, so the J assignment may be wrong. Germline V gene data show CDR1 as MNHEY and CDR2 as SVGAGI. The CDR3 loop spans 16 amino acids. CDR3 amino acids: CASSYSKGQGSSEQYF. CDR3 bases: TGTGCCAGCAGTTACTCGAAGGGACAGGGGTCTTCCGAGCAGTACTTC.

This chain links TRBV27 with TRBJ2-7, with D possibly matching TRBD1 (5 bases). Germline CDR1 MNHEY, CDR2 SMNVEV (reference sequence). Trimming took off 9 bases at V and 1 base at J, with 13 bases between the two ends. CDR3 length: 13 residues. In DNA, the CDR3 is TGTGCCAGTAGTGTGACAGATTCCTACGAGCAGTACTTC. Amino acids: CASSVTDSYEQYF.

A word on this clonotype: A much bigger clone sits one base away, suggesting this may be a read error. V and J are TRBV20-1 and TRBJ2-5; 7 nucleotides line up with TRBD1. J lost 3 bases, V lost 4 bases, and 8 bases had no gene match. Germline-derived CDR1 and CDR2 are DFQATT and SNEGSKA (reference sequence). This CDR3 spans 14 amino acids. The CDR3 protein is CSANPSTGKETQYF. DNA for the CDR3: TGCAGTGCTAACCCCTCGACAGGGAAAGAGACCCAGTACTTC.

The chain carries TRBV20-1 and TRBJ2-3; TRBD2 aligns across 7 bases. CDR3 size: 15 residues. Germline V CDR1 and CDR2: DFQATT, SNEGSKA (reference sequence). V gave up 7 bases and J gave up 3 bases; unmatched junction bases: 13. The CDR3, as DNA: TGCAGTGTCCTCGAGCTACTAGCGCCTACAGATACGCAGTATTTT. This sequence encodes CSVLELLAPTDTQYF.

Worth noting for this clonotype: One junction end disagrees with the germline gene, perhaps due to a read error. The rearrangement uses TRBV29-1 and TRBJ2-2; 9 bases agree with TRBD2. The CDR3 covers 16 residues. Germline loops: CDR1 SQVTM, CDR2 ANQGSEA. In DNA form, the CDR3 reads TGCGGCGTACTAGCGGGCCGTTCGCGGAACACCGGGGAGCTGTTTTTT. This encodes CGVLAGRSRNTGELFF.

This clonotype appeared once. The chain recombines TRBV29-1 with TRBJ2-4; TRBD1 is a possible D gene (5 bases). Near its end, the DNA agrees better with TRBJ2-5, so the J call may be wrong. There are 12 residues in the CDR3. Germline V gives CDR1 SQVTM, CDR2 ANQGSEA. CDR3 sequence (DNA): TGCAGCGTTGAAGACCAGGGCCAGACCCAGTACTTC. Encoded protein: CSVEDQGQTQYF.

The V call is TRBV18, the J call TRBJ2-1, with 7 bases matching TRBD2. Germline values: CDR1 KGHSH, CDR2 LQKENI. The CDR3 loop spans 15 amino acids. Germline trimming cut 3 bases from V and 7 bases from J; bases unmatched to any gene: 9. The CDR3 coding sequence is TGTGCCAGCTCACCGAGTACCGGACTAGTGAATGAGCAGTTCTTC. It is translated as CASSPSTGLVNEQFF.

V is TRBV30 and J is TRBJ2-7; D perhaps matches TRBD2 (6 bases). CDR1 and CDR2 (germline): GTSNPN, SVGIG (reference sequence). The length of the CDR3 is 14 residues. V was clipped by 2 bases and J by 2 bases, with 13 bases between them. CDR3: CAWSFVGGTYEQYF. DNA for the CDR3: TGTGCCTGGAGTTTCGTGGGAGGCACCTACGAGCAGTACTTC. Based on the CDR3 plus reference TRBV30 and TRBJ2-7, the full variable domain is SQTIHQWPATLVQPVGSPLSLECTVEGTSNPNLYWYRQAAGRGLQLLFYSVGIGQISSEVPQNLSASRPQDRQFILSSKKLLLSDSGFYLCAWSFVGGTYEQYFGPGTRLTVT.

The genes are TRBV5-6 and TRBJ2-1; D is perhaps TRBD1 (5 bases). The CDR3 runs 17 residues. The V and J ends lost 5 bases and 0 bases respectively, with 18 bases between them. CDR1 and CDR2 (germline): SGHDT, YYEEEE. This CDR3 reads CASSPEGASSSYNEQFF. The CDR3 DNA sequence: TGTGCCAGCAGTCCGGAAGGGGCGTCGAGCTCCTACAATGAGCAGTTCTTC.

The chain uses TRBV27 and TRBJ2-2, with no clear D. CDR1 is MNHEY, CDR2 SMNVEV, per germline (reference sequence). V lost 0 bases and J 12 bases, leaving 20 bases between the germline ends. The CDR3 loop spans 16 amino acids. CDR3 bases: TGTGCCAGCAGTTTATCAGGCCCCAGGAATCGAGAAAAGCTGTTTTTT. Amino acids: CASSLSGPRNREKLFF.